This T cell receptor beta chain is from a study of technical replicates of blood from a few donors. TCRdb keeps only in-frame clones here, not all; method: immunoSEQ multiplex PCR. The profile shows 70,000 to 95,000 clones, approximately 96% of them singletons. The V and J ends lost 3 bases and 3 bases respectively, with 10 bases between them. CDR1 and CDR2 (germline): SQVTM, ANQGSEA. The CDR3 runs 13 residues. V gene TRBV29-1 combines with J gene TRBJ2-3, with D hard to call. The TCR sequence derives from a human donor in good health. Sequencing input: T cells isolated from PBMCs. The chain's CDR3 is CSVDWVATDTQYF. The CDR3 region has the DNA TGCAGCGTTGATTGGGTAGCAACAGATACGCAGTATTTT.